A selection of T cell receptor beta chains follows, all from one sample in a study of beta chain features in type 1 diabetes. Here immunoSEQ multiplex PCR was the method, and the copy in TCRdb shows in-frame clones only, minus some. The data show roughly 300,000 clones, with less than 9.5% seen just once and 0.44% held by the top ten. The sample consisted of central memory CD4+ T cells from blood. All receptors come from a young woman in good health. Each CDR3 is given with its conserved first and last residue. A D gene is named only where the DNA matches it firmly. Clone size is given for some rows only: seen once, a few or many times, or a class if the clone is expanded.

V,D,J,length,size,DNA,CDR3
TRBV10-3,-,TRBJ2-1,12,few,TGTGCCATCAGGGCGGGCAGACATGAGCAGTTCTTC,CAIRAGRHEQFF
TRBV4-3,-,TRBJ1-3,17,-,TGCGCCAGCAGCCAAGAGGTCACACTGAGCTCTGGAAACACCATATATTTT,CASSQEVTLSSGNTIYF
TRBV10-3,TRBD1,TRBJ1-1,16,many,TGTGCCATCAGTGAGTCCCAGGGGGCAGGGAACACTGAAGCTTTCTTT,CAISESQGAGNTEAFF
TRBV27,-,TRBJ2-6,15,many,TGTGCCAGCAGTCCCAACGGACAGACATCCAACGTCCTGACTTTC,CASSPNGQTSNVLTF
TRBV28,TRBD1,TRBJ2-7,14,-,TGTGCCAGCAGGACAGGGCTCTTCGCCTACGAGCAGTACTTC,CASRTGLFAYEQYF
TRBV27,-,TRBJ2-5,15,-,TGTGCCAGCAGTTTATTTTCGACAGGCGGAGAGACCCAGTACTTC,CASSLFSTGGETQYF
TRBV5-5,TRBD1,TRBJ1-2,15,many,TGTGCCAGCAGCTTGGGTTGGACAGGGGGCAATGGCTACACCTTC,CASSLGWTGGNGYTF
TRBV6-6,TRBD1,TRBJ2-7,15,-,TGTGCCAGCAGTTACGAGGCAGGGGGCCGGTCCGAGCAGTACTTC,CASSYEAGGRSEQYF
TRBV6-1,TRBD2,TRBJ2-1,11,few,TGTGCCAGCAGTACGACTAGCGAGCAGTTCTTC,CASSTTSEQFF
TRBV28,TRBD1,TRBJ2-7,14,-,TGTGCCAGCAAGAGGGCAGGGGGTGCTTACGAGCAGTACTTC,CASKRAGGAYEQYF
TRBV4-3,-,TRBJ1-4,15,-,TGCGCCAGCAGCCAACGCCTTGCAACTAATGAAAAACTGTTTTTT,CASSQRLATNEKLFF
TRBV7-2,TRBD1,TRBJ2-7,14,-,TGTGCCAGCAGCTGGACAGGGGATCTCTACGAGCAGTACTTC,CASSWTGDLYEQYF
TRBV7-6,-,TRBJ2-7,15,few,TGTGCCAGCAGCTTAGCGGTCGGGAGCTCCTACGAGCAGTACTTC,CASSLAVGSSYEQYF
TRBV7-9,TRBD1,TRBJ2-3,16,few,TGTGCCAGCAGCTCTAATCCGGGACAGGGCACAGATACGCAGTATTTT,CASSSNPGQGTDTQYF
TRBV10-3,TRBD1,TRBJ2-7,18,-,TGTGCCATCAGTGACGGGGACAGGGGTCATCCCCACTCCTACGAGCAGTACTTC,CAISDGDRGHPHSYEQYF
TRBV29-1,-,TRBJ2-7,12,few,TGCAGCGTTAGAGGGGGGACCTACGAGCAGTACTTC,CSVRGGTYEQYF
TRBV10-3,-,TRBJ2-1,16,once,TGTGCCAGCAGTTACTCGAGGACCGTCTCCTACAATGAGCAGTTCTTC,CASSYSRTVSYNEQFF
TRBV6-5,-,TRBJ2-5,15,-,TGTGCCAGCAGTTACCGATCAGACGGCAGGAACGCCCAGTACTTC,CASSYRSDGRNAQYF
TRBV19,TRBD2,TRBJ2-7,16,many,TGTGCCAGTAGTACCCTGAGACTAGCGGAAACCTACGAGCAGTACTTC,CASSTLRLAETYEQYF
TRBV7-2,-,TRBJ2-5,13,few,TGTGCCAGCAGCTTTGTTGGGGGGGAGACCCAGTACTTC,CASSFVGGETQYF
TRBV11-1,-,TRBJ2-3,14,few,TGTGCCAGCAGCTTAGCAAGGGGCCCAGATACGCAGTATTTT,CASSLARGPDTQYF
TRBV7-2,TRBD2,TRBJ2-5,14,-,TGTGCCAGCAGCTTAGACCAGGGAGGGGAGACCCAGTACTTC,CASSLDQGGETQYF
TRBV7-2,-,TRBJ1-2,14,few,TGTGCCAGCAGCGCCATAGGGACGGTAGCTGGCTACACCTTC,CASSAIGTVAGYTF
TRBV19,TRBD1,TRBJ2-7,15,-,TGTGCCAGAAAGAAAGCAGACAGGGGAGTTGGTGAGCAGTACTTC,CARKKADRGVGEQYF
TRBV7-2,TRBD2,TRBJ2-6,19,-,TGTGCCAGCAGCCTCCGCGGCATAGCGGGGAACTCTGGGGCCAACGTCCTGACTTTC,CASSLRGIAGNSGANVLTF
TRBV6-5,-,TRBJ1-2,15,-,TGTGCCAGCAGTTCGAGGGAATGGGGAAACTATGGCTACACCTTC,CASSSREWGNYGYTF
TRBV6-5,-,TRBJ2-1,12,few,TGTGCCAGCAGTGGACAATACAATGAGCAGTTCTTC,CASSGQYNEQFF
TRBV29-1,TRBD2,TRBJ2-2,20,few,TGCAGCGTTCCAGGGGGTCGACTAGCGGGAGTTTGGATAGACACCGGGGAGCTGTTTTTT,CSVPGGRLAGVWIDTGELFF
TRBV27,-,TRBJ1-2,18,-,TGTGCCAGCAGCCAGGGGTCAGCGGGACGGGGCCTAGGGTATGGCTACACCTTC,CASSQGSAGRGLGYGYTF
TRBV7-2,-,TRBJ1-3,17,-,TGTGCCAGCAGCTCCGGGACTCCCTTCAACTCTGGAAACACCATATATTTT,CASSSGTPFNSGNTIYF
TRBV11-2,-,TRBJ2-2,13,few,TGTGCCAGCAGCCCCGGGACCGCCGGGGAGCTGTTTTTT,CASSPGTAGELFF
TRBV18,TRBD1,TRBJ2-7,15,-,TGTGCCAGCTCTGGAACAGGGGGCATTATCTACGAGCAGTACTTC,CASSGTGGIIYEQYF
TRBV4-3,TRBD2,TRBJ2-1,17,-,TGCGCCAGCAGCCCCCAGCCGGGACTAGCGGCCTACAATGAGCAGTTCTTC,CASSPQPGLAAYNEQFF
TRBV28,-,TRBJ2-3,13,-,TGTGCCAGCAGTTTACCGGATGCAGATACGCAGTATTTT,CASSLPDADTQYF
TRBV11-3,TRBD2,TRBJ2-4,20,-,TGTGCCAGCAGCACTCTCATTTTGCGGGAGTCTGAATTAGCCAAAAACATTCAGTACTTC,CASSTLILRESELAKNIQYF
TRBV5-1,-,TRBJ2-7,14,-,TGCGCCAGCAGCCCGCAGGGGTATACCTACGAGCAGTACTTC,CASSPQGYTYEQYF
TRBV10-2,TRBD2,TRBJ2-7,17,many,TGCGCCAGCAGTGACCTCCCCGGGACTAGCGGGAACTACGAGCAGTACTTC,CASSDLPGTSGNYEQYF
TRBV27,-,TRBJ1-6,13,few,TGTGCCAGCAGTTTAGGAGGGAATTCACCCCTCCACTTT,CASSLGGNSPLHF
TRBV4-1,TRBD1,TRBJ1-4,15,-,TGCGCCAGCAGCCAAGCCGGGACAGGGAGCGAAAAACTGTTTTTT,CASSQAGTGSEKLFF
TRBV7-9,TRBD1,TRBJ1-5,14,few,TGTGCCAGCAGCTTAGGACAGGGGGGACAGCCCCAGCATTTT,CASSLGQGGQPQHF